Listed below are T cell receptor beta chains from one sample, sequenced in a study of blood T cells in healthy people across ages. TCRdb redid the calling of the 5' RACE reads with MiXCR, one entry per CDR3 protein. The sample has about 730,000 distinct CDR3 sequences, more than 40% seen once; the top ten hold 20% to 25%. Sequenced: blood. Receptors were obtained from a woman in her fifties or sixties in good health. Each CDR3 is given with its conserved first and last residue. Fields, in order: J gene, D gene, V gene, CDR3 protein. D genes are given only for firm matches.

j_gene: TRBJ1-5; d_gene: NA; v_gene: TRBV9; CDR3aa: CASSVAGTNQPQHF
j_gene: TRBJ2-1; d_gene: NA; v_gene: TRBV5-5; CDR3aa: CASSLGYRGGGEEQFF
j_gene: NA; d_gene: TRBD2; v_gene: TRBV5-1; CDR3aa: CASSFWSGGAEETQYF
j_gene: TRBJ2-1; d_gene: NA; v_gene: TRBV6-1; CDR3aa: CASSEYEGYSSYNEQFF
j_gene: TRBJ2-1; d_gene: NA; v_gene: TRBV20-1; CDR3aa: CSAALLHSSYNEQFF
j_gene: TRBJ2-7; d_gene: NA; v_gene: TRBV29-1; CDR3aa: CSVEMLRERYF
j_gene: TRBJ2-1; d_gene: NA; v_gene: TRBV20-1; CDR3aa: CSGLDGERYNEQFF
j_gene: TRBJ2-1; d_gene: TRBD2; v_gene: TRBV7-7; CDR3aa: CASSLESGGAYEQFF
j_gene: TRBJ2-5; d_gene: TRBD2; v_gene: TRBV20-1; CDR3aa: CSASRLAGASKGETQYF
j_gene: TRBJ1-2; d_gene: TRBD1; v_gene: TRBV29-1; CDR3aa: CSVPRQGGYGYTF
j_gene: TRBJ1-1; d_gene: NA; v_gene: TRBV9; CDR3aa: CASRPTEAFF
j_gene: TRBJ1-1; d_gene: TRBD1; v_gene: TRBV20-1; CDR3aa: CSARRDRAVGTEAFF
j_gene: TRBJ1-5; d_gene: TRBD1; v_gene: TRBV28; CDR3aa: CASREGGQDNQPQHF
j_gene: TRBJ1-5; d_gene: NA; v_gene: TRBV21-1; CDR3aa: CATIRGQDHQPQHF
j_gene: TRBJ2-1; d_gene: NA; v_gene: TRBV15; CDR3aa: CATSRRKGVYNEQFF
j_gene: NA; d_gene: NA; v_gene: TRBV5-1; CDR3aa: CASSLKVDYEQYF
j_gene: TRBJ2-1; d_gene: TRBD1; v_gene: TRBV11-2; CDR3aa: CASSQGDREYNEQFF
j_gene: TRBJ2-7; d_gene: TRBD2; v_gene: TRBV6-2/TRBV6-3; CDR3aa: CASSYKPGTSDYEQYF
j_gene: TRBJ2-3; d_gene: NA; v_gene: TRBV2; CDR3aa: CASSETGNPDTQYF
j_gene: TRBJ1-5; d_gene: NA; v_gene: TRBV28; CDR3aa: CASNPGSYQPQHF
j_gene: TRBJ2-1; d_gene: TRBD2; v_gene: TRBV7-9; CDR3aa: CASSLSGPQRGSYNEQFF
j_gene: TRBJ1-2; d_gene: TRBD1; v_gene: TRBV7-2; CDR3aa: CASSTSAGTAYGYTF
j_gene: TRBJ1-6; d_gene: NA; v_gene: TRBV6-6; CDR3aa: CASKGTGPALHF
j_gene: TRBJ2-7; d_gene: TRBD1; v_gene: TRBV20-1; CDR3aa: CSAQIPGQGPPYEQYF
j_gene: TRBJ1-3; d_gene: NA; v_gene: TRBV7-8; CDR3aa: CASSLPGDGNTIYF
j_gene: TRBJ1-1; d_gene: NA; v_gene: TRBV29-1; CDR3aa: CSVEHRGPGRMNTEAFF
j_gene: TRBJ2-1; d_gene: TRBD2; v_gene: TRBV7-2; CDR3aa: CASSSGLAGGENEQFF
j_gene: NA; d_gene: NA; v_gene: TRBV20-1; CDR3aa: CSAPLQGRETQYF
j_gene: TRBJ2-1; d_gene: TRBD2; v_gene: TRBV7-2; CDR3aa: CASSLVAWTSGPPGNEQFF
j_gene: TRBJ1-2; d_gene: TRBD1; v_gene: TRBV28; CDR3aa: CASSLQGAWYGYTF
j_gene: TRBJ1-6; d_gene: NA; v_gene: TRBV10-1; CDR3aa: CASRQDHNSRLHF
j_gene: TRBJ1-1; d_gene: TRBD1; v_gene: TRBV6-5; CDR3aa: CASRGTGNGEAFF
j_gene: TRBJ1-2; d_gene: TRBD1; v_gene: TRBV12-5; CDR3aa: CASGLVNRGVDGYTF
j_gene: TRBJ1-2; d_gene: TRBD1; v_gene: TRBV5-1; CDR3aa: CASSLWDRGLYGYTF
j_gene: TRBJ1-1; d_gene: TRBD1; v_gene: TRBV18; CDR3aa: CASSPYQGDTEAFF
j_gene: TRBJ2-1; d_gene: NA; v_gene: TRBV21-1; CDR3aa: CASSVSSSGGKYGEQFF
j_gene: TRBJ1-2; d_gene: NA; v_gene: TRBV20-1; CDR3aa: CSAGERGRLYGYTF
j_gene: NA; d_gene: NA; v_gene: TRBV11-2; CDR3aa: CASSRNRQGGETQYF
j_gene: TRBJ2-5; d_gene: NA; v_gene: TRBV5-1; CDR3aa: CASSLSGEGAQYF
j_gene: TRBJ2-3; d_gene: NA; v_gene: TRBV12-3/TRBV12-4; CDR3aa: CASSNSNEYTDTQYF
j_gene: TRBJ2-1; d_gene: NA; v_gene: TRBV5-6; CDR3aa: CASSSQGGIEQFF
j_gene: TRBJ2-5; d_gene: TRBD2; v_gene: TRBV4-1; CDR3aa: CASSQVHGLGLSGREQYF
j_gene: TRBJ2-6; d_gene: NA; v_gene: TRBV7-2; CDR3aa: CASSPQTPRTGANVLTF
j_gene: TRBJ2-7; d_gene: NA; v_gene: TRBV4-1; CDR3aa: CASSPREFVEQYF
j_gene: TRBJ2-3; d_gene: TRBD2; v_gene: TRBV10-3; CDR3aa: CAISERWEGSTDTQYF
j_gene: TRBJ2-5; d_gene: TRBD2; v_gene: TRBV27; CDR3aa: CASSFAGGLGETQYF
j_gene: TRBJ2-5; d_gene: NA; v_gene: TRBV4-1; CDR3aa: CASSPLVGAGVFETQYF
j_gene: TRBJ1-5; d_gene: NA; v_gene: TRBV7-9; CDR3aa: CASSLVGGGPQHF
j_gene: TRBJ2-3; d_gene: TRBD2; v_gene: TRBV7-3; CDR3aa: CASSSETSGMSDTQYF
j_gene: TRBJ1-2; d_gene: NA; v_gene: TRBV4-1; CDR3aa: CASSLPYEGCTF